Shown below are 18 T cell receptor beta chains from a single sample sequenced in a study of T cell repertoires in cytomegalovirus infection. These receptors' targets are unknown. TCRdb re-analysed the reads in MiXCR, keeping a single row per CDR3 protein. The sample consists of about 150,000 distinct CDR3 sequences, around 30% of them appearing once. The starting material was CD8+ T cells from cultured PBMCs, obtained from culture after CMV antigen stimulation. These receptors originate from a human donor in good health (CMV status not recorded). Some clones in this sample may be carry-over from other donors' samples.

The J gene is TRBJ2-1, the V gene TRBV11-3, with TRBD1 identical over 9 bases. CDR1 SGHNT and CDR2 YENEEA come from the germline V gene. After removal of 5 bases from V and 7 bases from J, the junction contained 6 bases not matched to a gene. The CDR3 consists of 14 residues. The CDR3 bases are TGTGCCAGCAGCACCCGACAGGGGGAAAATGAGCAGTTCTTC. It codes for CASSTRQGENEQFF.

The chain combines TRBV7-2 with TRBJ2-5; D gene ambiguous. Between the trimmed V and J ends, which lost 4 bases and 5 bases, there was a span of 14 bases. Germline V gene sequence: CDR1 SGHTA, CDR2 FQGNSA. This CDR3 is built from 14 residues. CDR3 in DNA: TGTGCCAGCAGCTACCTCTCTCTCGGGGAGACCCAGTACTTC. Residues: CASSYLSLGETQYF. Full variable domain (remainder filled in from reference TRBV7-2 and TRBJ2-5): GAGVSQSPSNKVTEKGKDVELRCDPISGHTALYWYRQSLGQGLEFLIYFQGNSAPDKSGLPSDRFSAERTGGSVSTLTIQRTQQEDSAVYLCASSYLSLGETQYFGPGTRLLVL.

This clonotype occurred a few times. J is TRBJ2-7 and V is TRBV12-3 or TRBV12-4; D might be TRBD2 (5 bases). The V end lost 2 bases, the J end lost 2 bases, and 7 bases lay between the germline ends. This CDR3 region has 13 residues. The CDR3 DNA reads TGTGCCAGCAGTTTAAGGACTCCCTACGAGCAGTACTTC. This encodes CASSLRTPYEQYF.

This clonotype was found a few times. The chain joins TRBV12-3 or TRBV12-4 to TRBJ2-2, with 13 bases lining up with TRBD2. There are 16 residues in the CDR3. Trimming cost V 6 bases and J 5 bases; bases outside gene matches: 6. CDR3 sequence: CASSPTSGGATGELFF. CDR3 bases: TGTGCCAGCAGCCCTACTAGCGGGGGGGCTACCGGGGAGCTGTTTTTT.

This clonotype was seen once. V is TRBV5-6 and J is TRBJ1-5; 9 bases match TRBD1. The ends lost 4 bases at V and 5 bases at J; junction bases unmatched: 7. The V gene's germline CDR1 is SGHDT and CDR2 YYEEEE. This CDR3 comprises 15 residues. CDR3 protein: CASSAGQGGHQPQHF. The CDR3 DNA reads as TGTGCCAGCAGCGCGGGACAGGGCGGCCATCAGCCCCAGCATTTT.

There are a few counts of this clonotype. The chain combines TRBV7-2 with TRBJ2-1, with D unclear. From germline, CDR1 is SGHTA and CDR2 FQGNSA. The CDR3 is 17 amino acids. V dropped 7 bases and J dropped 0 bases, with 19 bases sitting between them. The CDR3 reads CASTPPMEESSYNEQFF. The DNA for the CDR3 is TGTGCCAGCACCCCCCCTATGGAAGAAAGCTCCTACAATGAGCAGTTCTTC.

The chain joins TRBV2 to TRBJ1-1; D remains ambiguous. The CDR3 spans 12 residues. CDR1 and CDR2 (germline): SNHLY, FYNNEI. V was clipped by 7 bases and J by 0 bases, with 6 bases between them. The CDR3 here is CASKVLNTEAFF. CDR3 nucleotide sequence: TGTGCCAGCAAAGTCCTGAACACTGAAGCTTTCTTT.

The chain has TRBV7-3 and TRBJ1-1; D unclear. V dropped 3 bases and J dropped 5 bases, with 10 bases sitting between them. Germline CDR1 reads SGHTA; CDR2 reads FQGTGA. CDR3 length: 13 amino acids. As DNA, the CDR3 is TGTGCCAGCAGCTTTTACATGGGGACTGAAGCTTTCTTT. Translating it yields CASSFYMGTEAFF.

This clonotype was seen at least ten times. This chain connects TRBV4-2 to TRBJ1-1, with 10 bases that match TRBD1. This CDR3 comprises 16 residues. With V trimmed by 3 bases and J by 5 bases, 9 bases remained unmatched. Per the germline V gene, CDR1 is LGHNA and CDR2 is YNFKEQ. The CDR3 loop is CASSQASGTGVTEAFF. In DNA, the CDR3 is TGTGCCAGCAGCCAGGCTTCGGGGACAGGGGTTACTGAAGCTTTCTTT.

This chain joins TRBV5-1 and TRBJ2-1, with D unclear. The V end was cut by 0 bases, the J end by 7 bases, with 14 bases between. Germline CDR1 SGHRS, CDR2 YFSETQ. This CDR3 has 15 amino acids. The DNA of the CDR3 is TGCGCCAGCAGCTTGGAAGCTCGGGTGTGGAATGAGCAGTTCTTC. Translating it yields CASSLEARVWNEQFF. The full variable domain, rest sourced from reference TRBV5-1 and TRBJ2-1, is KAGVTQTPRYLIKTRGQQVTLSCSPISGHRSVSWYQQTPGQGLQFLFEYFSETQRNKGNFPGRFSGRQFSNSRSEMNVSTLELGDSALYLCASSLEARVWNEQFFGPGTRLTVL.

This clonotype was observed at least ten times. This chain joins TRBV12-3 or TRBV12-4 and TRBJ2-1; possibly TRBD2 for D (6 bases). The CDR3 runs 14 residues. V lost 5 bases and J lost 5, with 13 bases in between. CDR3 DNA sequence: TGTGCCAGCAGTGAGTGGGGGGTAAACAATGAGCAGTTCTTC. Protein: CASSEWGVNNEQFF.

A few counts support this clonotype. The J gene is TRBJ2-7, the V gene TRBV20-1; D tentatively reads TRBD1 or TRBD2 (5 bases each). Between the trimmed V and J ends, which lost 3 bases and 3 bases, there was a span of 9 bases. The CDR3 length is 12 residues. CDR1 and CDR2 (germline): DFQATT, SNEGSKA (reference sequence). CDR3 nucleotides: TGCAGTGCTAGCGGGGACGACTACGAGCAGTACTTC. Its translation is CSASGDDYEQYF.

This clonotype showed up just a few times. The chain combines TRBV5-4 with TRBJ1-2; 7 nucleotides align to TRBD1. Per the germline V gene, CDR1 is SGHNT and CDR2 is YYREEE (reference sequence). Germline trimming cut 4 bases from V and 5 bases from J; bases unmatched to any gene: 5. The CDR3 extends over 13 amino acids. The CDR3 nucleotides are TGTGCCAGCAGCGGGGGACAGATTTATGGCTACACCTTC. Its protein is CASSGGQIYGYTF.

The rearrangement links TRBV7-9 to TRBJ2-7; D is undetermined. Per germline, CDR1 SEHNR and CDR2 FQNEAQ (reference sequence). The CDR3 consists of 12 residues. The V and J ends lost 4 bases and 6 bases respectively, with 10 bases between them. The CDR3 nucleotides are TGTGCCAGCAGCTCCCGCCTGGGCGAGCAGTACTTC. Translation gives CASSSRLGEQYF.

The V call is TRBV24-1, the J call TRBJ2-1; TRBD2 might be the D (5 bases). From germline, CDR1 is KGHDR and CDR2 SFDVKD. The CDR3 sequence is 13 residues long. Trimming stripped 4 bases from V and 9 bases from J, with 12 bases between. CDR3 residues: CATSDAVEGEQFF. The DNA of the CDR3 is TGTGCCACCAGTGACGCGGTCGAGGGTGAGCAGTTCTTC.

The chain joins TRBV2 to TRBJ1-1; D is undetermined. Germline values: CDR1 SNHLY, CDR2 FYNNEI. This CDR3 region has 18 residues. Trimming took off 2 bases at V and 1 base at J, with 20 bases between the two ends. CDR3 amino acids: CASSEPTNRQATNTEAFF. The DNA for the CDR3 is TGTGCCAGCAGTGAACCGACTAATCGGCAGGCGACGAACACTGAAGCTTTCTTT.

This clonotype was seen repeatedly, ten times or more. The V and J genes are TRBV12-3 or TRBV12-4 and TRBJ1-6; 8 bases are shared with TRBD1. V was clipped by 5 bases and J by 7 bases; unmatched bases: 4. This CDR3 spans 14 amino acids. In DNA form, the CDR3 reads TGTGCCAGCAGTCCACGGACAGGGAATTCACCCCTCCACTTT. Amino acids: CASSPRTGNSPLHF.

This clonotype was picked up a small number of times. The V call is TRBV5-4, the J call TRBJ1-1; 9 nucleotides match TRBD1. The V and J ends lost 3 bases and 0 bases, in that order; junction bases with no gene match: 9. This CDR3 has 17 residues. Germline V CDR1 and CDR2: SGHNT, YYREEE (reference sequence). The CDR3 DNA follows: TGTGCCAGCAGCTGGGGACAGGGTTCGGGGATGAACACTGAAGCTTTCTTT. It codes for CASSWGQGSGMNTEAFF.